This T cell receptor (beta chain) is from a study of regulatory T cells in long-lasting Graves disease. The wider study: By definition, persistent Graves' disease involved antithyroid drugs for over 5 years alongside positive TSH receptor antibodies.

Documented time point: persistent/refractory GD, antithyroid drugs over 5 years with positive TRAb. PBMCs provided the RNA from which the TCR library was made. Clinicians diagnosed Graves' disease using American Thyroid Association guidelines. Staff drew 8 to 9 milliliters of peripheral blood into EDTA tubes. The V gene's germline CDR1 is SEHNR and CDR2 FQNEAQ (reference sequence). Trimming removed 6 bases at V and 5 bases at J, with 14 bases between. The CDR3 has 14 amino acids. This clonotype was recorded once. Its antigen is as yet unknown. Study conclusions and caveats: It was peripheral blood alone, not thyroid tissue, that was studied.

Combining iRepertoire HTBI primers with Arm-PCR of CDR3 regions, the authors built TCR beta libraries. TCRdb reanalysed the multiplex PCR reads using MiXCR and keeps one entry per CDR3 protein. Altogether about 430,000 distinct CDR3 sequences are present, 21% being singletons, with the ten largest covering more than 13%. This receptor was obtained from a female donor with Graves disease. Sequencing was performed on peripheral blood mononuclear cells (PBMCs), taken when the disease was refractory, from a patient treated with antithyroid drugs. The chain joins TRBV7-9 to TRBJ2-1, with D possibly matching TRBD1 (6 bases). The CDR3 nucleotides read TGTGCCAGCAGGAACCAGGGGACCGACAATGAGCAGTTCTTC. This encodes CASRNQGTDNEQFF.